The sequence of this TCR beta chain was determined in a study of patients and donors after allogeneic stem cell transplantation. Trimming took 6 bases from V and 2 from J, leaving 11 bases between them. This CDR3 contains 14 residues. Per germline, CDR1 MNHNY and CDR2 SVGAGI (reference sequence). One entry per CDR3 protein, called by TCRdb with MiXCR from the RT-PCR reads. Of 100,000 to 130,000 distinct CDR3 sequences listed, about a third were seen once; the top ten hold around 30%. The material sequenced was blood, either unsorted or a sorted T cell fraction (not recorded which). The clonotype was recovered from a human donor who was either an allogeneic HSCT recipient or a stem cell or donor lymphocyte infusion donor (not recorded which). It is not recorded whose cells these are; they may come from a transplant donor. This rearrangement joins TRBV6-6 to TRBJ1-3; D gene uncertain. This CDR3 is CASRPYGPGNTIYF. As DNA, the CDR3 is TGTGCCAGCAGGCCCTACGGCCCTGGAAACACCATATATTTT.